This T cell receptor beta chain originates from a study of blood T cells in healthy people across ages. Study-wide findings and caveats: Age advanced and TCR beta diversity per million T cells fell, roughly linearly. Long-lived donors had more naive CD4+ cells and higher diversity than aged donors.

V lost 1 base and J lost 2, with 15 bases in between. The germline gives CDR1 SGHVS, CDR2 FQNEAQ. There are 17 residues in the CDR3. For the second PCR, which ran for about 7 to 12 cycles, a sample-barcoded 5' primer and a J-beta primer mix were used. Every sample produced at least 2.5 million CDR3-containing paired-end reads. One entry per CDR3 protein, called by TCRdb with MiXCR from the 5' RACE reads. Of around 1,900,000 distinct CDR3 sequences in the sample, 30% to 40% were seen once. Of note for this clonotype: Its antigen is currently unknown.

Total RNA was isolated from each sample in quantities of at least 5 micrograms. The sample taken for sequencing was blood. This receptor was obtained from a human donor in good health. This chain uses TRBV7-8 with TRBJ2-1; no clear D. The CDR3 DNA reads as TGTGCCAGCAGCTTAGAGGGTGCTCGAGTCGCCTACAATGAGCAGTTCTTC. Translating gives CASSLEGARVAYNEQFF.